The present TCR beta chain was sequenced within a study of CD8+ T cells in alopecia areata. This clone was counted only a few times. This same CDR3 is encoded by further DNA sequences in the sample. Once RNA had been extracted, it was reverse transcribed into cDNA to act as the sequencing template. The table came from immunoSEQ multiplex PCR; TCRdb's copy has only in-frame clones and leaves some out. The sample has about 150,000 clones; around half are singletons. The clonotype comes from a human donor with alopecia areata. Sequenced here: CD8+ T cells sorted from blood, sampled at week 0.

The CDR3 bases are TGCAGCGTTGGCAGACAGGGGAGCAATGAGCAGTTCTTC. The encoded protein is CSVGRQGSNEQFF. The chain has TRBV29-1 and TRBJ2-1; TRBD1 aligns across 8 bases. Germline values: CDR1 SQVTM, CDR2 ANQGSEA. The trim removed 4 bases at V and 6 bases at J, leaving 5 bases unmatched. The CDR3 extends over 13 amino acids.